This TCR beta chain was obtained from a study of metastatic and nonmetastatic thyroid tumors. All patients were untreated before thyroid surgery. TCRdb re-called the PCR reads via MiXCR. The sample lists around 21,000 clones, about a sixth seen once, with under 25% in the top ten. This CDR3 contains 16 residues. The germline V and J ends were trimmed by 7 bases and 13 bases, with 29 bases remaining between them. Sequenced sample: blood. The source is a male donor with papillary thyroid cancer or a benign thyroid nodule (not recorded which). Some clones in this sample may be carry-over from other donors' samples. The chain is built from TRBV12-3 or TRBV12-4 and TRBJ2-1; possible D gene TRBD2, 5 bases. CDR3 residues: CASTNYGGERDGDQFF. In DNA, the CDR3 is TGTGCCAGCACCAATTACGGAGGCGAGCGAGACGGTGATCAGTTCTTC.